These 16 T cell receptor beta chains were all obtained from the same sample, sequenced in a study of blood T cell repertoires in COVID-19. The method was immunoSEQ multiplex PCR; TCRdb's version includes in-frame clones alone and lacks a portion of them. The repertoire holds around 120,000 clones, approximately 86% seen once, with 7.7% in the top ten. Sequenced: peripheral blood. Receptors were obtained from a human donor in a cohort sampled during active COVID-19.

The gene calls are TRBV7-9 and TRBJ2-1; TRBD2 aligns across 8 bases. Germline assignment: CDR1 SEHNR and CDR2 FQNEAQ (reference sequence). Trimming at V came to 8 bases and at J to 7 bases, leaving 10 bases not matched to a gene. This CDR3 spans 14 amino acids. The CDR3 loop is CASRPAGGRNEQFF. The DNA for the CDR3 is TGTGCCAGCCGACCGGCGGGGGGCCGAAATGAGCAGTTCTTC.

This clone showed up just a few times. This sequence joins TRBV27 and TRBJ2-7; no clear D. V lost 2 bases, J lost 0 bases, and 8 bases lay in between. Germline loops: CDR1 MNHEY, CDR2 SMNVEV (reference sequence). The CDR3 covers 14 residues. The CDR3 loop reads CASSLRPGSYEQYF. CDR3 sequence (DNA): TGTGCCAGCAGTTTACGCCCCGGCTCCTACGAGCAGTACTTC.

The V gene is TRBV6-5, the J gene TRBJ2-1; tentatively, D is TRBD2 (7 bases). The germline V gene encodes CDR1 MNHEY and CDR2 SVGAGI. The CDR3 contains 15 residues. With 6 bases removed from V and 3 bases from J, the gap between germline ends came to 15 bases. DNA for the CDR3: TGTGCCAGCAGAAGTGGGGGGGGCGACTACAATGAGCAGTTCTTC. As protein: CASRSGGGDYNEQFF.

The chain is built from TRBV5-1 and TRBJ2-1, with D possibly matching TRBD1 (5 bases). The V and J ends lost 4 bases and 10 bases respectively, with 15 bases between them. In germline, CDR1 is SGHRS, CDR2 YFSETQ. The CDR3 contains 13 residues. CDR3 protein: CASSLGPFGEQFF. CDR3 bases: TGCGCCAGCAGCCTGGGGCCCTTCGGGGAGCAGTTCTTC. The whole variable domain, remainder taken from reference TRBV5-1 and TRBJ2-1, is KAGVTQTPRYLIKTRGQQVTLSCSPISGHRSVSWYQQTPGQGLQFLFEYFSETQRNKGNFPGRFSGRQFSNSRSEMNVSTLELGDSALYLCASSLGPFGEQFFGPGTRLTVL.

This clone is a singleton in its sample. V and J are TRBV19 and TRBJ1-5; TRBD1 aligns across 7 bases. This CDR3 region has 16 residues. Losses at the gene ends were 5 bases for V and 1 base for J; bases not matched to a gene: 8. In germline, CDR1 is LNHDA, CDR2 SQIVND (reference sequence). CDR3 residues: CASSQLRGISNQPQHF. CDR3 sequence (DNA): TGTGCCAGTAGTCAACTCAGGGGGATAAGCAATCAGCCCCAGCATTTT.

The chain combines TRBV10-3 with TRBJ2-1; 8 nucleotides line up with TRBD1. Germline assignment: CDR1 ENHRY and CDR2 SYGVKD. CDR3 length: 16 residues. The J segment lost 1 base and the V segment lost 6 bases, leaving 8 bases of the junction unmatched. The DNA for the CDR3 is TGTGCCATCAGGGGACAGGAAGGGGCGTCCTACAATGAGCAGTTCTTC. Its translation is CAIRGQEGASYNEQFF.

This clone was seen once. The chain has TRBV7-2 and TRBJ2-4; 9 positions match TRBD1. The CDR3 contains 17 residues. Germline-derived CDR1 and CDR2 are SGHTA and FQGNSA. The trim removed 1 base at V and 0 bases at J, leaving 4 bases unmatched. DNA for the CDR3: TGTGCCAGCAGCTTAGGGGGGACAGGGAAAGCCAAAAACATTCAGTACTTC. Residues: CASSLGGTGKAKNIQYF.

The genes are TRBV5-8 and TRBJ2-5, with 10 positions matching TRBD2. Trimming cost V 4 bases and J 4 bases; bases outside gene matches: 7. This CDR3 spans 15 amino acids. CDR1 SGHTS and CDR2 YDEGEE come from the germline V gene. CDR3 in DNA: TGTGCCAGCAGCAAGAGCGGGGGGGCAGGAGAGACCCAGTACTTC. It encodes CASSKSGGAGETQYF.

This chain joins TRBV19 and TRBJ2-5, with 8 bases matching TRBD1. Germline-derived CDR1 and CDR2 are LNHDA and SQIVND (reference sequence). The CDR3 length is 13 residues. V lost 9 bases and J lost 4; bases outside the gene matches: 7. For the CDR3, the DNA is TGTGCCAGCACCGCAGGGGGCACAGAGACCCAGTACTTC. Translating it yields CASTAGGTETQYF.

This clone was detected a few times. This sequence joins TRBV5-8 and TRBJ2-3; D gene unclear. CDR1 is SGHTS, CDR2 YDEGEE, per germline. The CDR3 extends over 15 amino acids. The V gene lost 0 bases and the J gene lost 1 base, with 9 bases spanning the gap. The CDR3 loop is CASSLDGYGTDTQYF. CDR3 nucleotide sequence: TGTGCCAGCAGCTTGGACGGGTATGGCACAGATACGCAGTATTTT. Full variable domain (rest looked up from reference TRBV5-8 and TRBJ2-3): EAGVTQSPTHLIKTRGQQATLRCSPISGHTSVYWYQQALGLGLQFLLWYDEGEERNRGNFPPRFSGRQFPNYSSELNVNALELEDSALYLCASSLDGYGTDTQYFGPGTRLTVL.

This clone has more than one count but fewer than ten. The rearrangement uses TRBV28 and TRBJ1-6, with 8 bases lining up with TRBD1. V lost 5 bases to trimming and J lost 6 bases; unmatched junction nucleotides: 6. CDR1 MDHEN and CDR2 SYDVKM come from the germline V gene. The CDR3 is made up of 15 amino acids. The CDR3 bases are TGTGCCAGCAGTCAAATTGGACAGGGTAATTCACCCCTCCACTTT. It specifies CASSQIGQGNSPLHF.

This sequence joins TRBV19 and TRBJ1-2, with 7 bases lining up with TRBD1. Germline loops: CDR1 LNHDA, CDR2 SQIVND (reference sequence). J lost 4 bases, V lost 9 bases, and 11 bases had no gene match. This CDR3 region has 14 residues. CDR3 loop: CASQYLQGPYGYTF. Written as DNA, the CDR3 is TGTGCCAGCCAATATCTACAGGGGCCCTATGGCTACACCTTC.

The chain is built from TRBV3-1 (or the pseudogene TRBV3-2) and TRBJ1-5; the D gene is possibly TRBD1 (5 bases). The CDR3 extends over 18 amino acids. V was cut by 0 bases and J by 4 bases, with 19 bases left in between. Germline lookup yields CDR1 LGHDT and CDR2 YNNKEL (reference sequence). The CDR3 DNA sequence: TGTGCCAGCAGCCAAGAGACCGGGAGGGGACTGAGAAATCAGCCCCAGCATTTT. Amino acids: CASSQETGRGLRNQPQHF.

The chain carries TRBV24-1 and TRBJ2-5, with 10 bases fitting TRBD2. Germline CDR1 reads KGHDR; CDR2 reads SFDVKD. The junction had 5 bases not matched to a gene; V was cut back by 6 bases and J by 2 bases. This CDR3 is built from 15 residues. The CDR3 region is CATSQTSGLQETQYF. The CDR3 DNA follows: TGTGCCACCAGTCAGACTAGCGGGTTACAAGAGACCCAGTACTTC.

The chain carries TRBV24-1 and TRBJ1-1; D perhaps matches TRBD1 (6 bases). Deletions cut 3 bases from V and 5 bases from J, with 15 bases between. The CDR3 has 15 amino acids. Germline values: CDR1 KGHDR, CDR2 SFDVKD. CDR3 region: CATSDPIQGLTEAFF. The CDR3 nucleotides read TGTGCCACCAGTGATCCCATACAGGGTTTGACTGAAGCTTTCTTT.

The V gene is TRBV25-1, the J gene TRBJ2-5, with TRBD2 as a possible D gene (5 bases). The germline gives CDR1 MGHDK, CDR2 SYGVNS. The CDR3 contains 15 residues. V lost 4 bases and J 7 bases, leaving 19 bases between the germline ends. The CDR3 region has the DNA TGTGCCAGCAGTGGAAACAGAGAGGGTTTAGGGACCCAGTACTTC. It codes for CASSGNREGLGTQYF.